These T cell receptor beta chains were read from a single sample in a study of early T cells in non-severe SARS-CoV-2 infection. TCRdb redid the calling of the 5' RACE reads with MiXCR, one entry per CDR3 protein. The sample holds about 30,000 distinct CDR3 sequences, approximately 6% seen once. The specimen sequenced was whole blood. All receptors come from an adult who was a healthcare worker with PCR-confirmed SARS-CoV-2 infection or an uninfected control (not recorded which). The CDR3 runs from the conserved cysteine through the conserved F or W. The order of the fields is J gene, V gene, clone size, D gene, CDR3 DNA, CDR3 protein. The D gene is left open where the match is weak. The size field is filled for only some rows; it gives once, few, many or a size class.

TRBJ1-6 | TRBV5-6 | many | . | TGTGCCAGCAGCCGTCCAGACACCTCACCCCTCCACTTT | CASSRPDTSPLHF
TRBJ2-7 | TRBV12-3/TRBV12-4 | many | . | TGTGCCAGCAGAACCCATGGAGGCCCGTACGAGCAGTACTTC | CASRTHGGPYEQYF
TRBJ1-3 | TRBV6-6 | . | . | TGTGCCAGCAGTCGACACGAGTCTGGAAACACCATATATTTT | CASSRHESGNTIYF
TRBJ1-5 | TRBV28 | many | . | TGTGCCAGCGGGGGAAGGACTAATCAGCCCCAGCATTTT | CASGGRTNQPQHF
TRBJ2-3 | TRBV5-5 | many | . | TGTGCCAGCAGGCGGGATCCTAGCACAGATACGCAGTATTTT | CASRRDPSTDTQYF
TRBJ1-4 | TRBV11-2 | many | TRBD1 | TGTGCCAGCAGCTTCCTAGGGGACAGGGGAGGTGAAAAACTGTTTTTT | CASSFLGDRGGEKLFF
TRBJ2-3 | TRBV29-1 | . | . | TGCAGCGTTTTGGAAAGAAACGACGTTCGCGGTACGCAGTATTTT | CSVLERNDVRGTQYF
TRBJ1-2 | TRBV7-9 | few | . | TGTGCCAGCAGCAAGAGACAGTCTGGCTACACCTTC | CASSKRQSGYTF
TRBJ2-1 | TRBV5-6 | many | . | TGTGCCAGCAGCCTTCCGGGACGCACGACAAATGAGCAGTTCTTC | CASSLPGRTTNEQFF
TRBJ1-1 | TRBV7-2 | medium-sized | TRBD1 | TGTGCCAGCAGTCTCGGGACAGCAAACACTGAAGCTTTCTTT | CASSLGTANTEAFF
TRBJ2-7 | TRBV28 | many | . | TGTGCCAGCAGTGCCCCAGGACAGGAGCAGTACTTC | CASSAPGQEQYF
TRBJ1-4 | TRBV9 | many | . | TGTGCCAGCAACCGAGCGGGACAAGTTAATGAAAAACTGTTTTTT | CASNRAGQVNEKLFF
TRBJ2-3 | TRBV12-3/TRBV12-4 | many | . | TGTGCCAGTAGACGGCAGGACACAGATACGCAGTATTTT | CASRRQDTDTQYF
TRBJ2-3 | TRBV29-1 | many | . | TGCAGCGTTGCGACAATCAGCACAGATACGCAGTATTTT | CSVATISTDTQYF
TRBJ2-3 | TRBV7-8 | many | . | TGTGCCAGCAGCTTTAGGACAGCCTACACAGATACGCAGTATTTT | CASSFRTAYTDTQYF
TRBJ1-5 | TRBV12-2 | medium-sized | . | TGTGCAAGTCGCTCTCTCCCCAGGGACAGCGAACTCAATCAGCCCCAGCATTTT | CASRSLPRDSELNQPQHF
TRBJ2-1 | TRBV20-1 | many | . | TGCAGTGCTAGGGCCGGGACTGGCGCCTACAATGAGCAGTTCTTC | CSARAGTGAYNEQFF
TRBJ2-7 | TRBV20-1 | . | . | TGCAGTGCCGACGGACGGAACTACGAGCAGTACTTC | CSADGRNYEQYF
TRBJ1-2 | TRBV12-3/TRBV12-4 | . | . | TGTGCCAGCAACCGGGTCAGTCGAGAGGGAGGCTACACCTTC | CASNRVSREGGYTF
TRBJ1-2 | TRBV7-6 | . | . | TGTGCCAGCACCCCACGCGCTGGGGATCATGGCTACACCTTC | CASTPRAGDHGYTF
TRBJ2-2 | TRBV28 | many | . | TGTGCCAGCAGTTTCCGACCCATCACCGGGGAGCTGTTTTTT | CASSFRPITGELFF
TRBJ2-1 | TRBV28 | many | . | TGTGCCAGCAGTTCGCCAAGCTCCTACAATGAGCAGTTCTTC | CASSSPSSYNEQFF
TRBJ2-7 | TRBV28 | many | . | TGTGCCAGCAGTTTAAATGGCTGGGACAACTACGAGCAGTACTTC | CASSLNGWDNYEQYF
TRBJ2-3 | TRBV5-5 | few | . | TGTGCCAGCAGCTTGGCATCTAGGGAGGCAGATACGCAGTATTTT | CASSLASREADTQYF